This T cell receptor (beta chain) was identified in a study of shared clonotypes between healthy human individuals. Study as a whole: In total, the donors were a couple of women and a few men aged 18 to 49. Every donor yielded three CD4 naive, three CD4 memory, two CD8 naive and one CD8 memory plate. Findings and caveats of the study: Having only a few donors restricted how much genetic and exposure-history diversity was captured.

Some clones are missing from TCRdb's copy, which holds only in-frame ones; the method was immunoSEQ multiplex PCR. The sample records millions of clones, approximately 90% being singletons. Caucasian adults living in Nashville, Tennessee, provided all samples. V was pared by 7 bases and J by 8 bases, with 11 bases between. This CDR3 spans 11 amino acids. Germline V gene sequence: CDR1 MGHRA, CDR2 YSYEKL. A remark on this clone: Antigen: not known.

Sequencing was performed on naive CD4+ T cells sorted from blood. Subset reported: CD45RA+ positively selected. V gene TRBV4-1 combines with J gene TRBJ1-2; D may be TRBD1 (6 bases). This receptor was taken from a man between 18 and 35 years old in good health. The CDR3, as DNA: TGCGCCAGCACCCAGGGGAAAGGCTACACCTTC. Its translation: CASTQGKGYTF.